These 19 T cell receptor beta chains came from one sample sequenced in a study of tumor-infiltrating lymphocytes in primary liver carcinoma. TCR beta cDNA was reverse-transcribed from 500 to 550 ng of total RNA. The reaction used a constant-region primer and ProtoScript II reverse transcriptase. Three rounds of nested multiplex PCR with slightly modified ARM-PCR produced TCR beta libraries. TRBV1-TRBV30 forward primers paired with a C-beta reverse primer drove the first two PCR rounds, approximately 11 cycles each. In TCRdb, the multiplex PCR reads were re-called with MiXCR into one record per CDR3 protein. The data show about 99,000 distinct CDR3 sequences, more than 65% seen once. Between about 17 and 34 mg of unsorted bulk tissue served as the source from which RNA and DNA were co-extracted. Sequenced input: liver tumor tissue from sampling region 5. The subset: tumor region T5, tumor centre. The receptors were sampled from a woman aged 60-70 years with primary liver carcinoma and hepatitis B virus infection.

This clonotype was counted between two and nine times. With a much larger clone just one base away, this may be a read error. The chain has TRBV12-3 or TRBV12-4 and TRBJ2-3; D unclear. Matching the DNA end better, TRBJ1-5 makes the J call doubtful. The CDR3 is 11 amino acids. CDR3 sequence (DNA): TGTGCCAGCAGTTTTGTAGATACGCAGCATTTT. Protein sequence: CASSFVDTQHF.

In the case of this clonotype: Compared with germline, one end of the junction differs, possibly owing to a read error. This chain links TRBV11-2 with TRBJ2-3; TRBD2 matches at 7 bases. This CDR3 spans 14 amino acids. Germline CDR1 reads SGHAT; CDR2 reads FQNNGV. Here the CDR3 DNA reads TGTGCCAGCAGCTCGGCGGGAGTCACGGATATGCAGTATTTT. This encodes CASSSAGVTDMQYF.

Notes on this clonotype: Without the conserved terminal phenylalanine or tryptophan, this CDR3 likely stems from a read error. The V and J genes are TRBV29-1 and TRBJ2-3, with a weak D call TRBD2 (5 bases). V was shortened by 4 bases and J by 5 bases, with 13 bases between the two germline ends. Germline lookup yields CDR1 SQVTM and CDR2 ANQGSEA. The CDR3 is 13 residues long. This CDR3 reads CSVGTSGVDTQYI. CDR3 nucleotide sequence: TGCAGCGTTGGAACTAGTGGGGTAGATACGCAGTATATT.

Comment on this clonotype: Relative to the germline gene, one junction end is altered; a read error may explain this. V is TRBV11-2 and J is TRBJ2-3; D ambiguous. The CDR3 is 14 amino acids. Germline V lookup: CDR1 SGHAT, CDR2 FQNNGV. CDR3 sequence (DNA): TGTGCCAGCAGCTTAGGCTCTAACACAGATATGCAACATTTT. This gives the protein CASSLGSNTDMQHF.

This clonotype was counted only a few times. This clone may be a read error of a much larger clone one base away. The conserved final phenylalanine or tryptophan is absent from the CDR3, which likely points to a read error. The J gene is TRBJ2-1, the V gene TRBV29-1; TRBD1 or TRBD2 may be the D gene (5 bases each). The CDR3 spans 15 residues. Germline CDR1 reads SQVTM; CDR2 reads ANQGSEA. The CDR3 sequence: CNVEAPGSSYNEQFL. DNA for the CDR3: TGCAACGTTGAAGCCCCAGGGAGCTCCTACAATGAGCAGTTCTTA.

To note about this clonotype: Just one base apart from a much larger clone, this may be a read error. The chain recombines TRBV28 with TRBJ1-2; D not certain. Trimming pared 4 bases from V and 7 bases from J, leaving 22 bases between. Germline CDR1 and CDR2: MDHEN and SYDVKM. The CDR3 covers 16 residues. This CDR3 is CASSSPAEAAYCGYTF. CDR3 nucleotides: TGTGCCAGCAGTTCCCCCGCGGAGGCCGCCTACTGTGGCTACACCTTC.

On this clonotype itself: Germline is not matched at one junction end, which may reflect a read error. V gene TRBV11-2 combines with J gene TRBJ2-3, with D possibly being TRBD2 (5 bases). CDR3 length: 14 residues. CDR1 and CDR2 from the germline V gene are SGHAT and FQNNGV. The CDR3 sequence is CAGSLEREIDMQYF. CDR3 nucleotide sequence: TGTGCCGGCAGCTTAGAGAGGGAGATCGATATGCAGTATTTT.

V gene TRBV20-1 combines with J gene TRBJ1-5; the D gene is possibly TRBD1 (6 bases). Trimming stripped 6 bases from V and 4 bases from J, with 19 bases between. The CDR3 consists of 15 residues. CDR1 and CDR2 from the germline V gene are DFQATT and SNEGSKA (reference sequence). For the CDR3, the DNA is TGCAGTGCCCTTCAACCGGGACACGGTAATCAGCCCCAGCATTTT. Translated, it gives CSALQPGHGNQPQHF.

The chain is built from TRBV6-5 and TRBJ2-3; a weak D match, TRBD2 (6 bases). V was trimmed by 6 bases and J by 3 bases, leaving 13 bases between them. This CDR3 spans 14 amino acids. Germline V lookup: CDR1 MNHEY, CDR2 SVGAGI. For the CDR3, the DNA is TGTGCCAGCAGGACTAGTGGGAGGACAGATACGCAGTATTTT. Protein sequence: CASRTSGRTDTQYF.

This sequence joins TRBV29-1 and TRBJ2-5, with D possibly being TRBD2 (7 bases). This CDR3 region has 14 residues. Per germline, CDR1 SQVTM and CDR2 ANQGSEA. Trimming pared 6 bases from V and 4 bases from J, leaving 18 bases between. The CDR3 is CSVVGGGAPETQYF. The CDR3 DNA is TGCAGCGTCGTGGGTGGGGGGGCCCCAGAGACCCAGTACTTC.

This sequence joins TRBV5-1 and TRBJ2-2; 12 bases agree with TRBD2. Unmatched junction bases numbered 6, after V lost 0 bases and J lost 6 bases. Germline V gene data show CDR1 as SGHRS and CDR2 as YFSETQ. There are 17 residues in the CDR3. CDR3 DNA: TGCGCCAGCAGCTTGGGACTAGCGGGAGCGGGGGCCGGGGAGCTGTTTTTT. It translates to CASSLGLAGAGAGELFF.

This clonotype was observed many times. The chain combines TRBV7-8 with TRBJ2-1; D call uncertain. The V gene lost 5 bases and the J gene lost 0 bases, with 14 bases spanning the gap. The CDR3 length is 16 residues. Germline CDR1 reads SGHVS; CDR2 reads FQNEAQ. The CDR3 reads CASSPPVAGSYNEQFF. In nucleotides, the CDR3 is TGTGCCAGCAGCCCCCCAGTAGCCGGCTCCTACAATGAGCAGTTCTTC.

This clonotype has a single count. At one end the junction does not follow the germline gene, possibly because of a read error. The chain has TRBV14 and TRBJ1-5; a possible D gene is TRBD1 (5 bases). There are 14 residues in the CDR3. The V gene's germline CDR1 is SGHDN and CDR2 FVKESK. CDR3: CTSSQAGTGQPQHF. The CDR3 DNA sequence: TGTACCAGCAGCCAGGCGGGGACGGGTCAGCCCCAGCATTTC.

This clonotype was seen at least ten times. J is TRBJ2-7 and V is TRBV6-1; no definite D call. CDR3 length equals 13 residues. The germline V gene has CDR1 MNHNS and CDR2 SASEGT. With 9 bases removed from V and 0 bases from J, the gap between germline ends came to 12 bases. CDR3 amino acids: CASCIRGSYEQYF. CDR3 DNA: TGTGCCAGTTGTATCAGAGGCTCCTACGAGCAGTACTTC.

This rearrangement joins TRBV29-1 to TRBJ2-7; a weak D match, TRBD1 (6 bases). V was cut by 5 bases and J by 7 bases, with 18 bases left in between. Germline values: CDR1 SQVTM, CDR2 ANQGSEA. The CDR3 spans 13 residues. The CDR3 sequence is CSVTGRTDLEQYF. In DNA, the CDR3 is TGCAGCGTTACGGGACGGACAGACCTAGAGCAGTACTTC.

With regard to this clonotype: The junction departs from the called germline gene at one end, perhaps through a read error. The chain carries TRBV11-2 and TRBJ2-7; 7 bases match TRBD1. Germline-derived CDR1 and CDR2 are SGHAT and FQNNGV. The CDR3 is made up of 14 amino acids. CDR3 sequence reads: CASNLGQAAYEQDF. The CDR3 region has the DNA TGTGCCAGCAACTTAGGACAGGCCGCCTACGAGCAGGACTTC. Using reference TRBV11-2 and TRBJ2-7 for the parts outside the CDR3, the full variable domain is EAGVAQSPRYKIIEKRQSVAFWCNPISGHATLYWYQQILGQGPKLLIQFQNNGVVDDSQLPKDRFSAERLKGVDSTLKIQPAKLEDSAVYLCASNLGQAAYEQDFGPGTRLTVT.

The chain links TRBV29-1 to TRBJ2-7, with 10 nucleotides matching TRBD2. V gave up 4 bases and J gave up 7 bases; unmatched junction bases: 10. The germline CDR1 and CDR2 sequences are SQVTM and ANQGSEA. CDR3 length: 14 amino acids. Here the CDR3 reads CSVVLPSGSGEQYF. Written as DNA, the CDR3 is TGCAGCGTTGTACTACCTAGCGGGAGTGGTGAGCAGTACTTC.

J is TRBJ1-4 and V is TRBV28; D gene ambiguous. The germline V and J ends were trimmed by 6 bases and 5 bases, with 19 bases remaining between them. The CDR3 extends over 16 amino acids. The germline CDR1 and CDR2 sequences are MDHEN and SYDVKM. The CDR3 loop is CASRLPAEGVNEKLFF. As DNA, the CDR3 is TGTGCCAGCAGACTCCCGGCAGAGGGCGTGAATGAAAAACTGTTTTTT.

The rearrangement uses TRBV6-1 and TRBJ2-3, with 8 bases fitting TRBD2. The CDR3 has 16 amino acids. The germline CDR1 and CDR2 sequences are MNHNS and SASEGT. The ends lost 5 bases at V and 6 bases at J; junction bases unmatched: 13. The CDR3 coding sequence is TGTGCCAGCAGTCGCCAGATTAGCGGGAAGGGGGATACGCAGTATTTT. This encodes CASSRQISGKGDTQYF.